These 10 T cell receptor beta chains share one sample of origin, sequenced in a study of cytotoxic CD8 clonotypes in ibrutinib-treated CLL. Assay used: immunoSEQ multiplex PCR; TCRdb lists only in-frame clones, some missing. The sample contains some 47,000 clones, 57% of which appear only once. Sequencing used PBMCs, obtained after 24 months of ibrutinib treatment. These receptors were obtained from a human donor with chronic lymphocytic leukemia.

The chain couples TRBV5-1 to TRBJ1-2; 8 bases match TRBD1. The length of the CDR3 is 14 residues. Trimming at V came to 4 bases and at J to 3 bases, leaving 5 bases not matched to a gene. Germline V lookup: CDR1 SGHRS, CDR2 YFSETQ. CDR3 loop: CASSAGQAYYGYTF. The CDR3 DNA sequence: TGCGCCAGCAGCGCGGGACAGGCCTACTATGGCTACACCTTC.

In nucleotides, the CDR3 is TGTGCCAGCAGTGCGGGGCCGTATAATTCACCCCTCCACTTT. Translating it yields CASSAGPYNSPLHF. The chain has TRBV6-5 and TRBJ1-6; TRBD1 is a possible D gene (5 bases). The germline V and J ends were trimmed by 5 bases and 4 bases, with 9 bases remaining between them. The CDR3 is 14 amino acids. Germline V gene data show CDR1 as MNHEY and CDR2 as SVGAGI.

V and J are TRBV19 and TRBJ2-1; no definite D call. The V gene's germline CDR1 is LNHDA and CDR2 SQIVND (reference sequence). CDR3 size: 13 residues. The V end lost 6 bases, the J end lost 3 bases, and 9 bases lay between the germline ends. In DNA form, the CDR3 reads TGTGCCAGTAGGCCCCGGAACTACAATGAGCAGTTCTTC. It encodes CASRPRNYNEQFF.

The V and J genes are TRBV6-5 and TRBJ1-1, with a weak D call TRBD1 (5 bases). Between the trimmed V and J ends, which lost 4 bases and 0 bases, there was a span of 9 bases. The CDR3 has 14 amino acids. Germline V CDR1 and CDR2: MNHEY, SVGAGI. CDR3 sequence: CASSSGTMNTEAFF. The CDR3 bases are TGTGCCAGCAGTTCCGGGACCATGAACACTGAAGCTTTCTTT.

The rearrangement joins TRBV5-6 to TRBJ1-3; D uncertain. The CDR3 length is 14 residues. The germline V gene has CDR1 SGHDT and CDR2 YYEEEE. Trimming left V 0 bases short and J 0 bases short, with 4 bases between. The CDR3 nucleotides are TGTGCCAGCAGCTTGGGGTTCTCTGGAAACACCATATATTTT. Encoded protein: CASSLGFSGNTIYF. Full variable domain (missing parts from reference TRBV5-6 and TRBJ1-3): DAGVTQSPTHLIKTRGQQVTLRCSPKSGHDTVSWYQQALGQGPQFIFQYYEEEERQRGNFPDRFSGHQFPNYSSELNVNALLLGDSALYLCASSLGFSGNTIYFGEGSWLTVV.

This chain links TRBV4-2 with TRBJ1-1; TRBD1 matches 7 bases. The CDR3 has 13 amino acids. V dropped 5 bases and J dropped 7; count of bases not matched to a gene: 7. Germline-derived CDR1 and CDR2 are LGHNA and YNFKEQ. The CDR3, as DNA: TGTGCCAGCAGCTCAAAACAGGGGAATGAAGCTTTCTTT. This gives the protein CASSSKQGNEAFF.

The sample holds a few counts of this clone. The chain carries TRBV4-1 and TRBJ2-7; maybe TRBD1 (5 bases). CDR1 and CDR2 from the germline V gene are MGHRA and YSYEKL. CDR3 length equals 14 residues. Trimming stripped 4 bases from V and 5 bases from J, with 15 bases between. CDR3 nucleotides: TGCGCCAGCAGCCCCCCTGGCAGGGTCCACGAGCAGTACTTC. This encodes CASSPPGRVHEQYF.

This clone was recorded at least ten times. The chain is built from TRBV6-1 and TRBJ2-7, with D perhaps matching TRBD1 (6 bases). Germline-derived CDR1 and CDR2 are MNHNS and SASEGT. Trimming cost V 6 bases and J 5 bases, with 14 bases left between them. This CDR3 spans 13 amino acids. In DNA, the CDR3 is TGTGCCAGCAGCCAAGGACAGACCCACGAGCAGTACTTC. Its translation: CASSQGQTHEQYF.

The chain uses TRBV25-1 and TRBJ2-2; 7 nucleotides line up with TRBD1. The CDR3 covers 13 residues. CDR1 and CDR2 from the germline V gene are MGHDK and SYGVNS. With V trimmed by 4 bases and J by 9 bases, 5 bases remained unmatched. This CDR3 is CASSAQTGRELFF. The CDR3 bases are TGTGCCAGCAGTGCCCAGACAGGGAGGGAGCTGTTTTTT.

This clone has more than one count but fewer than ten. This sequence joins TRBV30 and TRBJ1-5, with TRBD1 matching over 8 bases. The CDR3 loop spans 15 amino acids. Germline assignment: CDR1 GTSNPN and CDR2 SVGIG (reference sequence). V lost 4 bases, J lost 0 bases, and 5 bases stayed unmatched. The CDR3 region has the DNA TGTGCCTGGATGGGGGGACAGGATAGCAATCAGCCCCAGCATTTT. It codes for CAWMGGQDSNQPQHF.